This TCR beta chain was captured in a study of T cell responses to AZD1222 COVID-19 vaccine. General study findings and limits: Every sample of the repertoires postdated the peak T cell response. Rises in breadth and depth of Spike-specific TCRs came after two AZD1222 doses. Reports indicate that nearly half of spike-specific TCRs are directed at unmutated variant regions.

V shed 3 bases and J 9 bases; nucleotides not matched to a gene: 6. Germline CDR1 is KGHSH and CDR2 is LQKENI. The CDR3 contains 15 residues. Of note for this clone: No antigen is known for it. A much bigger clone sits one base away, suggesting this may be a read error. Other DNA sequences in the sample encode the same CDR3.

Generated by immunoSEQ multiplex PCR, the TCRdb table keeps only in-frame clones and is missing some. The profile shows 80,000 or so clones, around nine tenths of them singletons. This chain uses TRBV18 with TRBJ2-1; 12 nucleotides align to TRBD2. Source: peripheral blood, taken on day 0 of MenACWY control vaccination. The sequence was obtained from an adult in good health. The chain's CDR3 is CASSPKGLAGTEQFF. CDR3 sequence (DNA): TGTGCCAGCTCACCGAAGGGACTAGCGGGCACTGAGCAGTTCTTC.